This T cell receptor beta chain was sequenced for a study of T cells in Graves' hyperthyroidism and ophthalmopathy. At the level of the study: Peripheral blood specimens were obtained at initial diagnosis, prior to any treatment.

This clonotype was recorded at least ten times. Amplified TCR beta CDR3 regions derived from RNA transcripts. HTBI primers drove first-round RT-PCR of the TCR CDR3. TCRdb reprocessed the multiplex PCR reads with MiXCR, giving one entry per CDR3 protein. Among 300,000 or so distinct CDR3 sequences listed, around a fifth were seen once. The CDR3 has 15 amino acids. Germline V CDR1 and CDR2: DFQATT, SNEGSKA (reference sequence). With 3 bases clipped from V and 1 base from J, the junction kept 6 bases outside the gene matches. The V gene is TRBV20-1, the J gene TRBJ2-5, with TRBD2 matching over 9 bases. This TCR came from a woman aged 50 to 60 with Graves' hyperthyroidism. The sample was blood. The CDR3 bases are TGCAGTGCTAGTTCTAGCGGGATATCCCAAGAGACCCAGTACTTC. It yields the protein CSASSSGISQETQYF.